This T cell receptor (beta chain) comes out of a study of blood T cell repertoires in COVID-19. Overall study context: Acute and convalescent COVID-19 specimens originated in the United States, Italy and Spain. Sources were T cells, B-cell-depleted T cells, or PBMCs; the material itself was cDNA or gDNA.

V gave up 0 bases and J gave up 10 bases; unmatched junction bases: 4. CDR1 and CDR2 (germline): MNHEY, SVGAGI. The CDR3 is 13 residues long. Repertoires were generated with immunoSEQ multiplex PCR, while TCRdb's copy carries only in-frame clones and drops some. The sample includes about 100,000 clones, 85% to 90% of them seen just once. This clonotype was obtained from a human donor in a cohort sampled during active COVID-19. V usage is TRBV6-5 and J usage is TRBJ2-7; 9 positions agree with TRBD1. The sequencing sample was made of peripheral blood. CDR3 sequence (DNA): TGTGCCAGCAGTTACTCGAACAGGGGGCGTCAGTACTTC. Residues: CASSYSNRGRQYF.